This T cell receptor beta chain was captured in a study of CD8+CD57+ T cells in acquired aplastic anemia. Researchers used genomic DNA as the template to profile TCR beta VDJ and CDR3. TCRdb re-analysed the reads in MiXCR, keeping a single row per CDR3 protein. The sample includes hundreds of thousands of distinct CDR3 sequences, around 33% of them seen just once. This clonotype appeared many times. Patients chosen for sequencing had CD8+CD57+ cells that had expanded, as shown by flow cytometry. The diagnosis in all patients was severe acquired aplastic anemia. Receipt of therapy had not occurred in any patient by the time of blood sampling. V dropped 1 base and J dropped 8 bases, with 8 bases sitting between them. Per germline, CDR1 MNHNS and CDR2 SASEGT. The CDR3 length is 12 residues.

The gene calls are TRBV6-1 and TRBJ1-2; no clear D gene. The sequence was obtained from a human donor with aplastic anemia. The specimen was sorted CD4+, CD8+, or CD8+CD57+ T cells (not recorded which) from PBMCs. CDR3 sequence: CASSEGMKGYTF. The CDR3 coding sequence is TGTGCCAGCAGTGAAGGGATGAAGGGCTACACCTTC.